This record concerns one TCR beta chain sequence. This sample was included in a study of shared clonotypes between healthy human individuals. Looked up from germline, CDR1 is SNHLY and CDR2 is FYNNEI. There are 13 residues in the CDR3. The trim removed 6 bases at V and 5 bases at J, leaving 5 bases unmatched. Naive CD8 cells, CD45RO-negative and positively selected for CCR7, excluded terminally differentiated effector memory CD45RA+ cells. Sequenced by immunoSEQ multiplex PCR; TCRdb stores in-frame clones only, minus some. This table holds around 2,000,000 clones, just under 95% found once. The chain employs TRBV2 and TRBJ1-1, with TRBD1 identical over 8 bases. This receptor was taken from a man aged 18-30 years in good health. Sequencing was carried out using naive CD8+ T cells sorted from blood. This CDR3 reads CASRATGVTEAFF. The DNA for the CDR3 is TGTGCCAGCAGGGCGACAGGGGTTACTGAAGCTTTCTTT.